The rows below give T cell receptor beta chains drawn from one sample of a study of cytomegalovirus exposure and HLA in healthy donors. Repertoires were generated with immunoSEQ multiplex PCR, while TCRdb's copy carries only in-frame clones and drops some. The table includes hundreds of thousands of clones, more than 60% detected once. The sample consisted of PBMCs. All receptors come from a girl aged 2-10 years in good health and CMV-seronegative. The CDR3 runs from the conserved cysteine through the conserved F or W. The order of the fields is CDR3 DNA, CDR3 protein, J gene, clone size, D gene, V gene. A D gene is named only where the DNA matches it firmly. The listing skips clone size in some rows; elsewhere it reads once, few, many or a size class.

CDR3 DNA: TGTGCCAGCAGCTTATCAGGCGGTGCGGGGGGCACCGGGGAGCTGTTTTTT; CDR3 protein: CASSLSGGAGGTGELFF; J gene: TRBJ2-2; clone size: once; D gene: TRBD2; V gene: TRBV7-6
CDR3 DNA: TGCGCCAGCAGCCACGGACAGACCAACACTGAAGCTTTCTTT; CDR3 protein: CASSHGQTNTEAFF; J gene: TRBJ1-1; clone size: few; D gene: NA; V gene: TRBV4-1
CDR3 DNA: TGTGCCAGCAGTGAAGACAGGGTTAGGTACGAGCAGTACTTC; CDR3 protein: CASSEDRVRYEQYF; J gene: TRBJ2-7; clone size: NA; D gene: TRBD1; V gene: TRBV6-5
CDR3 DNA: TGTGCCAGCAGCTTGGCCGTAACCTACGAGCAGTACTTC; CDR3 protein: CASSLAVTYEQYF; J gene: TRBJ2-7; clone size: few; D gene: NA; V gene: TRBV5-6
CDR3 DNA: TGCGCCAGCAGCTTGGCCCCCACGAGACAGGACTACGAGCAGTACTTC; CDR3 protein: CASSLAPTRQDYEQYF; J gene: TRBJ2-7; clone size: NA; D gene: NA; V gene: TRBV5-1
CDR3 DNA: TGTGCCAGCAGCGTAGCGGCGGGGGAGCAAGAGACCCAGTACTTC; CDR3 protein: CASSVAAGEQETQYF; J gene: TRBJ2-5; clone size: NA; D gene: TRBD2; V gene: TRBV9
CDR3 DNA: TGTGCCAGCAGCTTAGGTCTGGGACAGGGAGGTGAAGCTTTCTTT; CDR3 protein: CASSLGLGQGGEAFF; J gene: TRBJ1-1; clone size: few; D gene: TRBD1; V gene: TRBV11-2
CDR3 DNA: TGTACCGGAAGGACAGCCCCGAACACTGAAGCTTTCTTT; CDR3 protein: CTGRTAPNTEAFF; J gene: TRBJ1-1; clone size: NA; D gene: NA; V gene: TRBV30
CDR3 DNA: TGTGCCAGCAGCTCGACGACAGGATCTACCAATCAGCCCCAGCATTTT; CDR3 protein: CASSSTTGSTNQPQHF; J gene: TRBJ1-5; clone size: NA; D gene: NA; V gene: TRBV7-9
CDR3 DNA: TGTGCCAGCAGTTTAAGGGGGACGAGGACTGAAGCTTTCTTT; CDR3 protein: CASSLRGTRTEAFF; J gene: TRBJ1-1; clone size: NA; D gene: NA; V gene: TRBV27
CDR3 DNA: TGTGCCAGCAGCCTCGACAGGGGTCCCTACGAGCAGTACTTC; CDR3 protein: CASSLDRGPYEQYF; J gene: TRBJ2-7; clone size: NA; D gene: TRBD1; V gene: TRBV7-3
CDR3 DNA: TGTGCCAGCAGTGAAAACAGGGGATATCAGCCCCAGCATTTT; CDR3 protein: CASSENRGYQPQHF; J gene: TRBJ1-5; clone size: NA; D gene: TRBD1; V gene: TRBV6-1
CDR3 DNA: TGTGCCTGGAGTGCGGGACTAGTGAATGAGCAGTTCTTC; CDR3 protein: CAWSAGLVNEQFF; J gene: TRBJ2-1; clone size: NA; D gene: TRBD2; V gene: TRBV30
CDR3 DNA: TGCAGCGTTGTAAGGGGGACCACTGAAGCTTTCTTT; CDR3 protein: CSVVRGTTEAFF; J gene: TRBJ1-1; clone size: NA; D gene: NA; V gene: TRBV29-1